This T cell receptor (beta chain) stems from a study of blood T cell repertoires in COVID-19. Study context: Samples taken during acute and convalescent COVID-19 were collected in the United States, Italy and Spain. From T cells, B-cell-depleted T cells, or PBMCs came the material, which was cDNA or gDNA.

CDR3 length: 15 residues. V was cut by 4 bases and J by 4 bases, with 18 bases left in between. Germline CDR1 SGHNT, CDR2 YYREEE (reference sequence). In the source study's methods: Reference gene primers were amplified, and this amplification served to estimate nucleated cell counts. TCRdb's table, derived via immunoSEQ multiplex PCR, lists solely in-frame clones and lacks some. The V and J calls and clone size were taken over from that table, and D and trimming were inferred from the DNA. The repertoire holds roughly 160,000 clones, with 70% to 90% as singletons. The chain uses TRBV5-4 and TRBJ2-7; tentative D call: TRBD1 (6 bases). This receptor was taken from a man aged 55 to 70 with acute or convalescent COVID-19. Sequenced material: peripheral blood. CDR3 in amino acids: CASSPAAGVRYEQYF. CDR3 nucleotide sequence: TGTGCCAGCAGCCCCGCGGCAGGGGTAAGGTACGAGCAGTACTTC.